The TCR beta chain under discussion was sequenced for a study of shared clonotypes between healthy human individuals. Study context: Plates per donor: three CD4 naive, three CD4 memory, two CD8 naive, one CD8 memory. General observations from the study: Non-shared clonotypes displayed generation probabilities falling below those of clonotypes present in all four donors. Approximately 5.3% was the fraction of naive CD4 clonotypes found shared across several donors.

Healthy HIV-negative adults without recent acute infections or vaccinations served as donors. Libraries were prepared by immunoSEQ multiplex PCR; TCRdb keeps only in-frame clonotypes and omits some of them. The sample includes 2 million to 2.5 million clones, approximately 96% seen only once; the top ten take 0.1% to 0.15%. The CDR3 length is 16 residues. Trimming at V came to 4 bases and at J to 5 bases, leaving 11 bases not matched to a gene. CDR1 and CDR2 (germline): SGHRS, YFSETQ. Concerning this clone itself: Its antigen is still unknown.

Source material: naive CD4+ T cells sorted from blood. Subset denoted: CD45RA+ positively selected. The chain recombines TRBV5-1 with TRBJ2-5, with 10 bases fitting TRBD2. The TCR was taken from a man between 18 and 29 years old in good health. The CDR3 DNA sequence: TGCGCCAGCAGCCTTGGGCTAGCGGGGGCGGGTGAGACCCAGTACTTC. This encodes CASSLGLAGAGETQYF.